The present TCR beta chain was sequenced within a study of T cell responses to AZD1222 COVID-19 vaccine. The study, taken as a whole, reports: Spike was spanned by vaccine-associated CD4 TCRs, which were dominant at 160-218 and 743-854. Researchers took repertoire samples only after the peak T cell response had come.

Germline V lookup: CDR1 SGHVS, CDR2 FNYEAQ. Trimming left V 0 bases short and J 5 bases short, with 11 bases between. The length of the CDR3 is 14 residues. This clone showed up just once. What it binds is unknown. The repertoire was sequenced with immunoSEQ multiplex PCR; TCRdb's copy has only in-frame clones and lacks some. The repertoire holds some 130,000 clones, with roughly nine tenths as singletons. This clonotype originated in an adult in good health. This chain connects TRBV7-6 to TRBJ2-7; tentatively, D is TRBD2 (7 bases). Sample: peripheral blood, taken on day 0 of AZD1222 vaccination. CDR3 sequence (DNA): TGTGCCAGCAGCTTAGCGGGGGGGCTGCACGAGCAGTACTTC. Its translation is CASSLAGGLHEQYF.